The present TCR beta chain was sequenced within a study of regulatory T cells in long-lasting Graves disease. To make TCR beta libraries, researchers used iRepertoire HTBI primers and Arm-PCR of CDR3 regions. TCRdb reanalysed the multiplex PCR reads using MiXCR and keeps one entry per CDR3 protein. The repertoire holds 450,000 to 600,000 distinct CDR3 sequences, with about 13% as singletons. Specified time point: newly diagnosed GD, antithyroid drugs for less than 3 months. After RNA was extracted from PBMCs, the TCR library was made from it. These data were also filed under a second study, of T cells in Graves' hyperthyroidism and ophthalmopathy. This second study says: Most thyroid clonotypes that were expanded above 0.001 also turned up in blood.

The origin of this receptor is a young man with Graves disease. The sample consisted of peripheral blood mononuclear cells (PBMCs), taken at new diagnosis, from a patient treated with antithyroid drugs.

CDR3 protein: CASSPPGPSKAFF. CDR3 DNA sequence: TGTGCCAGCAGCCCACCGGGGCCCTCGAAAGCTTTCTTT. The rearrangement links TRBV14 to TRBJ1-1, with D maybe TRBD1 (5 bases). The length of the CDR3 is 13 residues. Looked up from germline, CDR1 is SGHDN and CDR2 is FVKESK. V lost 4 bases, J lost 9 bases, and 15 bases lay in between.